This T cell receptor (beta chain) stems from a study of identical twins. Study-wide findings and caveats: Researchers reported weaker excess twin sharing in beta out-of-frame sequences.

This clonotype was seen a handful of times. Its antigen is unidentified. Germline CDR1 MNHEY, CDR2 SMNVEV (reference sequence). V lost 4 bases to trimming and J lost 1 base, with 15 bases between them. This CDR3 has 16 residues. A universal primer site arose from template switching, and cDNA bore unique molecular identifiers. MiXCR, run by TCRdb on the 5' RACE reads, gives a single entry per CDR3 protein. This repertoire shows around 230,000 distinct CDR3 sequences, roughly a tenth found once; its top ten account for 5% to 6%. This TCR was sampled from a woman aged 18-29 years in good health. The sample consisted of memory (CD45RO+) T cells sorted from blood. The rearrangement links TRBV27 to TRBJ2-3, with a tentative D call TRBD2 (6 bases). This CDR3 reads CASSSFMRGGTDTQYF. The CDR3 DNA sequence: TGTGCCAGCAGTTCCTTTATGCGGGGAGGCACAGATACGCAGTATTTT.